This T cell receptor beta chain was captured by sequencing in a study of OX40 agonist ivuxolimab in advanced cancers. Whole-study results and caveats: Expanded peripheral T cells had an undetermined antigen specificity. Blood T cells, both CD4+ and CD8+, expanded clonally by week 6 at 0.1 to 3.0 mg/kg.

Clones were read by immunoSEQ multiplex PCR, and TCRdb kept only the in-frame ones, dropping some. The top ten hold about 3% of the sample, which has 75,000 to 95,000 clones, about 85% seen once. In this sample, this clone turned up a few times. The antigen remains undetermined. The sample consisted of CD4+ or CD8+ T cells sorted from blood, taken in a trial of the OX40 agonist ivuxolimab. The sequence was obtained from an adult with an advanced solid tumor such as melanoma, head and neck, liver or kidney cancer.

CDR3 protein: CASSSGGSYGYTF. The DNA for the CDR3 is TGTGCCAGCAGTTCCGGGGGGAGTTATGGCTACACCTTC. This chain joins TRBV6-5 and TRBJ1-2; D is perhaps TRBD1 (5 bases). Germline values: CDR1 MNHEY, CDR2 SVGAGI. The germline V and J ends were trimmed by 4 bases and 5 bases, with 11 bases remaining between them. The CDR3 length is 13 residues.